The sample holds one count of the clone carrying this T cell receptor beta chain. The sample belongs to a study of blood T cell repertoires in COVID-19. Study at large: The United States, Italy and Spain supplied acute and convalescent COVID-19 samples. PBMCs, B-cell-depleted T cells, or T cells provided the cDNA or gDNA that made up the material.

Original methodology: Reference gene primer amplification in the assay estimated nucleated cell counts. The assay was immunoSEQ multiplex PCR, and TCRdb's table has in-frame clones only and misses some. Clonal size and the V and J genes are those of that table, whereas D and trimming came from the DNA. The data contain hundreds of thousands of clones, around 84% of them singletons. The junction had 4 bases not matched to a gene; V was cut back by 3 bases and J by 2 bases. Germline V gene sequence: CDR1 MNHNS, CDR2 SASEGT. The CDR3 has 14 amino acids. The sequence derives from a woman older than 75 with active or convalescent COVID-19. This rearrangement joins TRBV6-1 to TRBJ2-7, with TRBD1 matching 7 bases. The sample was peripheral blood. CDR3 residues: CASSDPGTAYEQYF. In DNA, the CDR3 is TGTGCCAGCAGTGATCCGGGGACAGCCTACGAGCAGTACTTC.